This T cell receptor beta chain is from a study of HIV-infected patients and healthy controls. The study's findings and limits: Compared with untreated HIV+ repertoires, healthy controls showed roughly threefold more distinct CDR3s and higher Shannon diversity. Apparent post-therapy Gini recovery among HIV-infected patients was not reproduced with size-matched repertoires. Unequal distinct sequence numbers between patients and controls complicated comparisons.

Alpha and beta constant-region primers primed reverse transcription of approximately 460 ng RNA. Using multiplexing indices, alpha and beta chain libraries were generated apart by chain-specific third strand synthesis. A 5' RACE adapter with a random hexamer and the SP2 primer site was joined to cDNA. TCRdb independently ran MiXCR on the 5' RACE reads; one entry per CDR3 protein. This repertoire shows fewer than 15,000 distinct CDR3 sequences, 9.5% to 13% found once; its top ten account for just under 6.5%. This clonotype was recorded at least ten times. What it recognizes is unknown. This CDR3 contains 13 residues. The germline V gene has CDR1 SGHTA and CDR2 FQGNSA. V shed 4 bases and J 4 bases; nucleotides not matched to a gene: 0. Whole blood was used without fractionation, so all unsorted peripheral T cells were included.

The origin of this receptor is an adult in good health. Input material: blood. The chain is built from TRBV7-2 and TRBJ1-5, with 8 bases identical to TRBD1. The CDR3 nucleotides are TGTGCCAGCAGCTACAGGGGGAATCAGCCCCAGCATTTT. It codes for CASSYRGNQPQHF.